This T cell receptor beta chain derives from a study of blood T cell repertoires in COVID-19. Study background: The United States, Italy and Spain were the sources of the acute and convalescent COVID-19 samples.

This study enrolled people aged 18 to 89 from around 26 US geographic areas. Clinical histories supplied by participants themselves formed the basis of cohort assignment. Trimming left V 5 bases short and J 1 base short, with 15 bases between. The CDR3 sequence is 16 residues long. Germline CDR1 SGHRS, CDR2 YFSETQ. This clone was seen a single time. In the original analysis: Nucleated cell counts were estimated from reference gene primer amplification. This table comes from immunoSEQ multiplex PCR, and its TCRdb copy is limited to in-frame clones, with some not included. D and trimming come from the DNA, and the V and J calls and clone size come from that table. The data contain approximately 300,000 clones, around 90% of them seen just once; the ten biggest clones take up 3.5% to 4.5%.

Sequenced input: PBMCs or T cells enriched from blood (not recorded which). This chain uses TRBV5-1 with TRBJ2-2; maybe TRBD2 (6 bases). This clonotype originated in a woman in her late teens or twenties with acute COVID-19. The CDR3 loop is CASSPLSGLNTGELFF. The CDR3 bases are TGCGCCAGCAGTCCCTTGAGCGGGCTGAACACCGGGGAGCTGTTTTTT. Full variable domain (outside the CDR3, taken from reference TRBV5-1 and TRBJ2-2): KAGVTQTPRYLIKTRGQQVTLSCSPISGHRSVSWYQQTPGQGLQFLFEYFSETQRNKGNFPGRFSGRQFSNSRSEMNVSTLELGDSALYLCASSPLSGLNTGELFFGEGSRLTVL.